This T cell receptor (beta chain) was sequenced in a study of T cells in women clearing cervical HPV infection. Whole-study context: Case blood was drawn when the lesion was first found; control blood after infection became undetectable.

This table comes from immunoSEQ multiplex PCR, and its TCRdb copy is limited to in-frame clones, with some not included. The sample table sets out approximately 17,000 clones. Sequencing used blood buffy coat. The sequence came from a woman between 18 and 70 years old with a cervical HPV16 infection that either progressed to CIN3+ or cleared (not recorded which).

The DNA read from the CDR3 is TGTGCCAGCAGCTCCAAGGCCAGGTTGGAGGTGGGCACTGAA. Encoded protein: CASSSKARLEVGTE. In full, the CDR3 reads CASSSKARLEVGTEAFF. The chain combines TRBV7-8 with TRBJ1-1, with unresolved D. The read is 3 residues too short to cover the CDR3 end, so that end is filled in from the germline J gene. CDR3 length: 17 amino acids. The V end was cut by 4 bases, the J end by 4 bases, with 22 bases between. CDR1 is SGHVS, CDR2 FQNEAQ, per germline.